This record covers a single TCR beta chain. Its antigen is unknown. Primers for the PCR totalled 60 Vbeta and 13 Jbeta. Sequencing was performed with immunoSEQ multiplex PCR; in TCRdb, only in-frame clones are kept and a portion is missing. The sample holds about 100,000 clones, 70% to 85% seen once. The CDR3 runs to 15 residues. Per the germline V gene, CDR1 is MNHEY and CDR2 is SVGAGI. The V gene end was trimmed by 6 bases and the J gene end by 0 bases; junction bases not matched to a gene: 5. The data were obtained in a study of cytomegalovirus exposure and HLA in healthy donors. Overall study findings and caveats: Many donors carried some public TCRs, although rarity characterized most TCR sequences. Analyzed later, most CMV-associated TCR beta chains appeared HLA-restricted.

The rearrangement uses TRBV6-5 and TRBJ2-5; 9 nucleotides agree with TRBD1. Sequencing was carried out using PBMCs. The TCR sequence derives from a woman aged 18-29 years in good health and CMV-seronegative. Here the CDR3 DNA reads TGTGCCAGCAGGGAACAGGGGGCCGACCAAGAGACCCAGTACTTC. This sequence encodes CASREQGADQETQYF.